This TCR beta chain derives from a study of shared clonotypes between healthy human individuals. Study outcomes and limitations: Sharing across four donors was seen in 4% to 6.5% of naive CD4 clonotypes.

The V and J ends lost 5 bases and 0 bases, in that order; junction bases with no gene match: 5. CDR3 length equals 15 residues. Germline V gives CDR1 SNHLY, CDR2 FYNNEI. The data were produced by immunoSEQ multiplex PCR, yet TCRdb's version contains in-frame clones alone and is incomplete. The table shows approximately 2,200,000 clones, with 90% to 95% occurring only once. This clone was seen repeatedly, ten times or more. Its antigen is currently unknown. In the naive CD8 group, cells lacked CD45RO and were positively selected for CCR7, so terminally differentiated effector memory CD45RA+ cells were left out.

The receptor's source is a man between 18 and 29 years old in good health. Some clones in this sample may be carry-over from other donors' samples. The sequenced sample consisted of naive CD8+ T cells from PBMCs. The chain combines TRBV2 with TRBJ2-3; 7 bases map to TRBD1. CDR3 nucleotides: TGTGCCAGCAGTCAAGGGACAGCGAGCACAGATACGCAGTATTTT. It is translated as CASSQGTASTDTQYF.